What follows is one T cell receptor beta chain and its context. The data originate from a study of blood T cell repertoires in COVID-19. Study in general: Collection of acute and convalescent COVID-19 samples took place in the United States, Italy and Spain. PBMCs, B-cell-depleted T cells, or T cells were the source of the cDNA or gDNA that made up the material.

In the authors' methods: Estimation of nucleated cell counts was performed using reference gene primer amplification. Sequencing was performed with immunoSEQ multiplex PCR; in TCRdb, only in-frame clones are kept and a portion is missing. The V and J calls and the clone size are those of that table, but D and trimming were determined from the DNA. The sample has approximately 94,000 clones, around 88% seen once. V was cut by 0 bases and J by 0 bases, with 3 bases left in between. Germline CDR1 is WNHNN and CDR2 is SYGVQD (reference sequence). This CDR3 spans 13 amino acids. Sequencing was performed on peripheral blood. The rearrangement uses TRBV10-1 and TRBJ2-7; D is uncertain. The source of this sequence is a woman in her 70s with acute or convalescent COVID-19. Here the CDR3 DNA reads TGCGCCAGCAGTGAGTCTCTCTCCTACGAGCAGTACTTC. This gives the protein CASSESLSYEQYF.